Listed here is a single TCR beta chain. What it recognizes is unknown. The record originates from a study of spatial heterogeneity in lung cancer. The time point here: sample taken at primary tumor resection. Material for sequencing was whole RNA from tumor, nontumor lung or frozen PBMC, left unsorted. Germline CDR1 and CDR2: DFQATT and SNEGSKA (reference sequence). The CDR3 sequence is 14 residues long. The V and J ends lost 3 bases and 7 bases respectively, with 15 bases between them. Findings of the study overall: Counts of expanded intratumoral alpha and beta TCRs tracked tumor mutation counts.

TCRdb passed the 5' RACE reads through MiXCR, listing each CDR3 protein once. Of 7,000 or so distinct CDR3 sequences listed, 15% to 20% are singletons. This sequence originates from a female donor with early-stage non-small cell lung cancer. Sequencing used lung tumor tissue, obtained at surgery. The V call is TRBV20-1, the J call TRBJ2-2; no firm D call. The CDR3 reads CSASPGLTSGELFF. DNA of the CDR3: TGCAGTGCTAGTCCGGGCCTCACGAGCGGGGAGCTGTTTTTT.